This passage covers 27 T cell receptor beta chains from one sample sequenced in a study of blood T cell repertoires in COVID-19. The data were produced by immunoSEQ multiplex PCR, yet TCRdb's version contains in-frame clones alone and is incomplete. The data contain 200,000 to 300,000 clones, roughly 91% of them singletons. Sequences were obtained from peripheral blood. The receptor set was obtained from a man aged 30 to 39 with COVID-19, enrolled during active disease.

CDR3 nucleotides: TGTGCCAGTAAATCGCGAGTCAATTCACCCCTCCACTTT. Its protein is CASKSRVNSPLHF. The J gene is TRBJ1-6, the V gene TRBV19; no firm D call. CDR3 length: 13 residues. V was shortened by 7 bases and J by 7 bases, with 11 bases between the two germline ends. In germline, CDR1 is LNHDA, CDR2 SQIVND (reference sequence).

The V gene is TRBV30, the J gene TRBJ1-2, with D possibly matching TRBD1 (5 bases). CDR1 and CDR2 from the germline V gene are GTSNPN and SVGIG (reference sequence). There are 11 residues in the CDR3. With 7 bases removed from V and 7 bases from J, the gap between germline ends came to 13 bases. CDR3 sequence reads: CASTLGGGYTF. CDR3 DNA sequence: TGTGCCTCAACCCTGGGGGGTGGCTACACCTTC.

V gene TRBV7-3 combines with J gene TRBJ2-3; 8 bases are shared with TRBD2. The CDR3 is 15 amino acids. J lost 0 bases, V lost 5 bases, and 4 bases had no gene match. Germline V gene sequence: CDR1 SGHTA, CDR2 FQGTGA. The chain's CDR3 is CASSRSGGSTDTQYF. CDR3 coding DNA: TGTGCCAGCAGCCGAAGCGGGGGCAGCACAGATACGCAGTATTTT.

DNA for the CDR3: TGTGCCAGCAGCCCAAGGGACAAAAACAATGAGCAGTTCTTC. Translated: CASSPRDKNNEQFF. The chain couples TRBV3-1 (or the pseudogene TRBV3-2) to TRBJ2-1, with D tentatively TRBD1 (6 bases). The length of the CDR3 is 14 residues. V was cut by 4 bases and J by 5 bases, with 12 bases left in between. The germline gives CDR1 LGHDT, CDR2 YNNKEL (reference sequence).

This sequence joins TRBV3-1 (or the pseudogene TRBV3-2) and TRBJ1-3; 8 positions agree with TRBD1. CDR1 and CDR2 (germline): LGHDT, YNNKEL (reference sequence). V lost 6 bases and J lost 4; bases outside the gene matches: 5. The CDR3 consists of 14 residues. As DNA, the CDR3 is TGTGCCAGCAGGCTGGGGACAGGCGGAAACACCATATATTTT. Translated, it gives CASRLGTGGNTIYF.

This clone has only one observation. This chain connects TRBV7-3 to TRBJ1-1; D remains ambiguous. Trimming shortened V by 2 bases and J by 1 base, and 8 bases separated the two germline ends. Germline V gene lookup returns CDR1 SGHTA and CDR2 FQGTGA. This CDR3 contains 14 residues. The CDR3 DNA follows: TGTGCCAGCAGCTTAGGGTCAGGGAACACTGAAGCTTTCTTT. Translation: CASSLGSGNTEAFF.

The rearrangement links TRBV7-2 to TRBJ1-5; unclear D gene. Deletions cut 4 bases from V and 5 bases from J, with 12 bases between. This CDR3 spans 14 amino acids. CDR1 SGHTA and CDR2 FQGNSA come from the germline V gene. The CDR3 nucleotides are TGTGCCAGCAGCTACACCCACGGGGATCAGCCCCAGCATTTT. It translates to CASSYTHGDQPQHF.

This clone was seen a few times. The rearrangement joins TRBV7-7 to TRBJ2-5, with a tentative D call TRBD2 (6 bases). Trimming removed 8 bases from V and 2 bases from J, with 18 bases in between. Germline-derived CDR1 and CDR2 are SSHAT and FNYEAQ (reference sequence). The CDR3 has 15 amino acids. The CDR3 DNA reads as TGTGCCAGCTCCGGACGGGGCGCGGGACAAGAGACCCAGTACTTC. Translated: CASSGRGAGQETQYF.

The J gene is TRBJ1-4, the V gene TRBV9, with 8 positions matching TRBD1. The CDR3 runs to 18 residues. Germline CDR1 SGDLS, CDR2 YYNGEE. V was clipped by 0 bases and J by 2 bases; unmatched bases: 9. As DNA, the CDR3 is TGTGCCAGCAGCGTAGCACAGGGGGGCGTTGGGACTAATGAAAAACTGTTTTTT. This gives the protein CASSVAQGGVGTNEKLFF. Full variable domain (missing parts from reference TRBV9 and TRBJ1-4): DSGVTQTPKHLITATGQRVTLRCSPRSGDLSVYWYQQSLDQGLQFLIQYYNGEERAKGNILERFSAQQFPDLHSELNLSSLELGDSALYFCASSVAQGGVGTNEKLFFGSGTQLSVL.

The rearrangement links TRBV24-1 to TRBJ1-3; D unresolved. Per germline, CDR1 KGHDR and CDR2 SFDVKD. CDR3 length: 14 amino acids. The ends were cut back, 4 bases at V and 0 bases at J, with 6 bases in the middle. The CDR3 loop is CATSEVYSGNTIYF. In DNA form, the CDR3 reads TGTGCCACCAGTGAAGTCTACTCTGGAAACACCATATATTTT.

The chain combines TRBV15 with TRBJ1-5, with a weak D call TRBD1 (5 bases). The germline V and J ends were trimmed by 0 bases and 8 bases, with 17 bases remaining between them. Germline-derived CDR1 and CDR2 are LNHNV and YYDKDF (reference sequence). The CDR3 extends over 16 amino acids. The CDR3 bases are TGTGCCACCAGCAGAGATCGGGACGGGGGGAGGGAGCCCCAGCATTTT. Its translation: CATSRDRDGGREPQHF.

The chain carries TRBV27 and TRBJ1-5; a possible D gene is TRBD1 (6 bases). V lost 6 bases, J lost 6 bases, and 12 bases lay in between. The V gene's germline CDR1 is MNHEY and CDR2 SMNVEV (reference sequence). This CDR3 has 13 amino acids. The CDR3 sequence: CASRLNRAQPQHF. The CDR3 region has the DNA TGTGCCAGCAGGCTAAACAGGGCTCAGCCCCAGCATTTT.

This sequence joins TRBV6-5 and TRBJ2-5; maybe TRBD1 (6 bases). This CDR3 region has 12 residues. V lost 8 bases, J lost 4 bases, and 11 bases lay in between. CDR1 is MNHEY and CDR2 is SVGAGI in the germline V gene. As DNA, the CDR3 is TGTGCCAGCGCCCAAGGGGGAGAGACCCAGTACTTC. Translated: CASAQGGETQYF.

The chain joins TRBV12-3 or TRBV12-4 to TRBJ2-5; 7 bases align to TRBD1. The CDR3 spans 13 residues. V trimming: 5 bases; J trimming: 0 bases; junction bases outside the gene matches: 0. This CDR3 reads CASSGQDQETQYF. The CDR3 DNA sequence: TGTGCCAGCAGTGGACAGGACCAAGAGACCCAGTACTTC.

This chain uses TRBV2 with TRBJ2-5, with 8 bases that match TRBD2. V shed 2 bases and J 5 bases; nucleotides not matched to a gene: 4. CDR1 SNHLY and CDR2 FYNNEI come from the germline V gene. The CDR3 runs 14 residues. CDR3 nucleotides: TGTGCCAGCAGTGAAACTAGCGGCGTTGAGACCCAGTACTTC. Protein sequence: CASSETSGVETQYF. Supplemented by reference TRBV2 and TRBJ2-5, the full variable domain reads EPEVTQTPSHQVTQMGQEVILRCVPISNHLYFYWYRQILGQKVEFLVSFYNNEISEKSEIFDDQFSVERPDGSNFTLKIRSTKLEDSAMYFCASSETSGVETQYFGPGTRLLVL.

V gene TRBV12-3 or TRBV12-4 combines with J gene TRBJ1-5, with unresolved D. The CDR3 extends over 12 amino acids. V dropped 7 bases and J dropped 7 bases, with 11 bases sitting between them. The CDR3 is CASNIFGQPQHF. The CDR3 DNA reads TGTGCCAGCAACATTTTCGGGCAGCCCCAGCATTTT.

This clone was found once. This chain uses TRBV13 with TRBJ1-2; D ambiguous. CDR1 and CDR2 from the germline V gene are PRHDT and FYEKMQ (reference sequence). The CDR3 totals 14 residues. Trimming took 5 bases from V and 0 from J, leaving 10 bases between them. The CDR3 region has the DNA TGTGCCAGCAGCATAAGAGAGTCTAACTATGGCTACACCTTC. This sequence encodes CASSIRESNYGYTF.

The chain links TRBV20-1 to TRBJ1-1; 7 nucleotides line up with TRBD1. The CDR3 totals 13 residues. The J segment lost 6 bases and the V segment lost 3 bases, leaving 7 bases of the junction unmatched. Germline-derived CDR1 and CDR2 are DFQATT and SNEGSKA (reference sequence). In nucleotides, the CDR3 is TGCAGTGCTAGTGGCGACAGGGAGGCTGAAGCTTTCTTT. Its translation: CSASGDREAEAFF.

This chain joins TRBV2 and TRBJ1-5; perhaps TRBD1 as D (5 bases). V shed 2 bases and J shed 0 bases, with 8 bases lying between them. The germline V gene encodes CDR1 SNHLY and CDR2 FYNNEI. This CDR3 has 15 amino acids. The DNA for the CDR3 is TGTGCCAGCAGTGAATGGGGGGTTAGCAATCAGCCCCAGCATTTT. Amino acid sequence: CASSEWGVSNQPQHF.

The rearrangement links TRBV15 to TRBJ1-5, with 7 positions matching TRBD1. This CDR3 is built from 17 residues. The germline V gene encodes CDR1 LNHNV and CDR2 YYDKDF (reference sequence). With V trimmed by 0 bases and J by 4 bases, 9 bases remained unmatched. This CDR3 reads CATSRDIRDSRNQPQHF. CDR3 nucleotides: TGTGCCACCAGCAGAGATATTCGGGACAGCCGTAATCAGCCCCAGCATTTT.

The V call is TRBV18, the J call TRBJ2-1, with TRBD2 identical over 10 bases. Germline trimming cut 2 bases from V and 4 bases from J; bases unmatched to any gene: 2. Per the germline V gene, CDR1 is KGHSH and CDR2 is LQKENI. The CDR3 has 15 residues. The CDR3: CASSPSGGVYNEQFF. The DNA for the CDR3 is TGTGCCAGCTCACCAAGCGGGGGGGTTTACAATGAGCAGTTCTTC. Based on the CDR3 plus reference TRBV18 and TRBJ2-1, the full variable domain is NAGVMQNPRHLVRRRGQEARLRCSPMKGHSHVYWYRQLPEEGLKFMVYLQKENIIDESGMPKERFSAEFPKEGPSILRIQQVVRGDSAAYFCASSPSGGVYNEQFFGPGTRLTVL.

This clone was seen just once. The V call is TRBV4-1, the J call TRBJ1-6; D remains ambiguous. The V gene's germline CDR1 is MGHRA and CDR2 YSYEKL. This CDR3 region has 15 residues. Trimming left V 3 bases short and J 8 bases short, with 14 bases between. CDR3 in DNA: TGCGCCAGCAGCCATATTAGCCCGGTGGATTCACCCCTCCACTTT. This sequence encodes CASSHISPVDSPLHF.

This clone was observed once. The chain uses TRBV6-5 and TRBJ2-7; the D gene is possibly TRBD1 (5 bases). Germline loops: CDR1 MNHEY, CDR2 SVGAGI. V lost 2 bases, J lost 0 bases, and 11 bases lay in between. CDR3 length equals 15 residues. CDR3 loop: CASSYSGAHSYEQYF. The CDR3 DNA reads TGTGCCAGCAGTTACAGTGGGGCCCACTCCTACGAGCAGTACTTC.

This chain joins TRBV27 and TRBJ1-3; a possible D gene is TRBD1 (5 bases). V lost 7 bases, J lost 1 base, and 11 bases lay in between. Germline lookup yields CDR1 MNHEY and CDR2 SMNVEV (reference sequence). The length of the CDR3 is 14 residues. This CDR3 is CASKPGGSGNTIYF. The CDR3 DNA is TGTGCCAGCAAACCGGGGGGATCTGGAAACACCATATATTTT.

The CDR3 loop reads CASSQERSSGTAYEQYF. In DNA, the CDR3 is TGTGCCAGCAGCCAAGAAAGGTCTAGCGGGACTGCCTACGAGCAGTACTTC. This chain links TRBV4-2 with TRBJ2-7, with 9 bases matching TRBD2. The length of the CDR3 is 17 residues. CDR1 and CDR2 from the germline V gene are LGHNA and YNFKEQ. With V trimmed by 0 bases and J by 2 bases, 8 bases remained unmatched.

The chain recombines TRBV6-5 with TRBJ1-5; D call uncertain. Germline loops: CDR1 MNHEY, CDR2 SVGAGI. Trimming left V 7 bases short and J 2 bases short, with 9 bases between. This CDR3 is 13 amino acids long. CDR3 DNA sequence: TGTGCCAGCACGAGGGTCGGCAATCAGCCCCAGCATTTT. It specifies CASTRVGNQPQHF.

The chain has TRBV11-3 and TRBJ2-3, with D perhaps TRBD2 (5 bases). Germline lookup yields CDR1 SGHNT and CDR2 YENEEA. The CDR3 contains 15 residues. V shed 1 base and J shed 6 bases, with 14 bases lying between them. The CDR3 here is CASSLASGVGDTQYF. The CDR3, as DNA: TGTGCCAGCAGCTTAGCCAGCGGCGTGGGCGATACGCAGTATTTT.